This T cell receptor (beta chain) derives from a study of identical twins. Germline CDR1 reads PRHDT; CDR2 reads FYEKMQ (reference sequence). The length of the CDR3 is 13 residues. The J segment lost 3 bases and the V segment lost 5 bases, leaving 3 bases of the junction unmatched. TCRdb ran MiXCR on the 5' RACE reads and lists one entry per CDR3 protein. The sample contains about 240,000 distinct CDR3 sequences, 7.5% of which appear only once. This same sample was also part of a study on yellow fever vaccine responses in identical twins.

Input material: CD8+ T cells sorted from blood. The TCR sequence derives from a woman under 30 in good health. The V gene is TRBV13, the J gene TRBJ1-1, with 7 positions matching TRBD1. DNA of the CDR3: TGTGCCAGCAGCAACCAGGGGGACACTGAAGCTTTCTTT. This translates into CASSNQGDTEAFF.